The 32 T cell receptor beta chains given below trace back to one sample, sequenced in a study of graft-versus-host responses after intestinal transplantation. These receptors' targets are unknown. Using immunoSEQ multiplex PCR, the repertoire was profiled, and TCRdb retains in-frame clones only, with some absent. The sample records about 41,000 clones, roughly 95% being singletons. The source material was unstimulated CD8+ T cells sorted from spleen or lymph node cells, sampled before transplant. The origin of the receptors is a human donor who was the organ donor for an intestinal transplant.

This clone has a single count. This sequence joins TRBV28 and TRBJ2-5; weak D call: TRBD2 (6 bases). Trimming pared 3 bases from V and 0 bases from J, leaving 23 bases between. The CDR3 has 19 residues. Germline loops: CDR1 MDHEN, CDR2 SYDVKM. CDR3 protein: CASSFPPGSRRGHQETQYF. In nucleotides, the CDR3 is TGTGCCAGCAGTTTCCCCCCGGGTAGTCGGAGGGGCCACCAAGAGACCCAGTACTTC. The full variable domain, with the rest looked up from reference TRBV28 and TRBJ2-5, is DVKVTQSSRYLVKRTGEKVFLECVQDMDHENMFWYRQDPGLGLRLIYFSYDVKMKEKGDIPEGYSVSREKKERFSLILESASTNQTSMYLCASSFPPGSRRGHQETQYFGPGTRLLVL.

This chain uses TRBV6-5 with TRBJ2-7; a possible D gene is TRBD1 (6 bases). Trimming stripped 0 bases from V and 6 bases from J, with 9 bases between. CDR1 is MNHEY, CDR2 SVGAGI, per germline. The CDR3 has 13 amino acids. The CDR3 DNA reads as TGTGCCAGCAGTTACTCGTTGGGGGCCGAGCAGTACTTC. Translation gives CASSYSLGAEQYF.

V and J are TRBV4-1 and TRBJ2-4; D is uncertain. Trimming took 0 bases from V and 1 from J, leaving 13 bases between them. Germline V gene sequence: CDR1 MGHRA, CDR2 YSYEKL. CDR3 size: 17 residues. The DNA for the CDR3 is TGCGCCAGCAGCCAAGAAGATTCCGGCAGTGCCAAAAACATTCAGTACTTC. It encodes CASSQEDSGSAKNIQYF.

The chain links TRBV6-4 to TRBJ2-5; D unclear. Trimming pared 2 bases from V and 5 bases from J, leaving 9 bases between. The CDR3 consists of 13 residues. Per germline, CDR1 MRHNA and CDR2 SNTAGT. CDR3 in DNA: TGTGCCAGCAGTGACGATAGCCACGAGACCCAGTACTTC. Protein sequence: CASSDDSHETQYF.

This chain joins TRBV7-9 and TRBJ2-2; D not certain. V gave up 7 bases and J gave up 4 bases, with 7 bases separating them. Germline values: CDR1 SEHNR, CDR2 FQNEAQ (reference sequence). The CDR3 is made up of 12 amino acids. The CDR3 region is CASTSPTGELFF. The DNA of the CDR3 is TGTGCCAGCACCTCTCCCACCGGGGAGCTGTTTTTT.

V and J are TRBV5-4 and TRBJ2-1, with D tentatively TRBD2 (5 bases). Between the trimmed V and J ends, which lost 6 bases and 9 bases, there was a span of 16 bases. The length of the CDR3 is 13 residues. The germline V gene encodes CDR1 SGHNT and CDR2 YYREEE (reference sequence). CDR3 sequence (DNA): TGTGCCAGCATGGAGGTGATTTCGGGTGAGCAGTTCTTC. Translated, it gives CASMEVISGEQFF.

This chain uses TRBV4-3 with TRBJ2-7; D perhaps matches TRBD2 (6 bases). CDR3 length equals 14 residues. Looked up from germline, CDR1 is LGHNA and CDR2 is YSLEER. Trimming pared 8 bases from V and 5 bases from J, leaving 19 bases between. This CDR3 reads CASDQEWGVHEQYF. DNA for the CDR3: TGCGCCAGCGACCAAGAATGGGGGGTCCACGAGCAGTACTTC.

V usage is TRBV6-1 and J usage is TRBJ1-5, with 7 nucleotides matching TRBD1. V shed 6 bases, J shed 4 bases, and the junction held 6 bases outside the gene matches. CDR1 and CDR2 from the germline V gene are MNHNS and SASEGT. CDR3 length: 14 amino acids. The DNA for the CDR3 is TGTGCCAGCAGACACAGGGGTGCGAATCAGCCCCAGCATTTT. It codes for CASRHRGANQPQHF.

The CDR3 DNA sequence: TGTGCCACCTTCCGGGACAGGGTCGACGAGCAGTACTTC. Its protein is CATFRDRVDEQYF. The chain combines TRBV19 with TRBJ2-7, with 9 bases aligning to TRBD1. The CDR3 is made up of 13 amino acids. Germline CDR1 reads LNHDA; CDR2 reads SQIVND (reference sequence). The V and J ends lost 10 bases and 5 bases, in that order; junction bases with no gene match: 9.

The rearrangement links TRBV29-1 to TRBJ2-7; D not resolved. The CDR3 covers 14 residues. Germline CDR1 reads SQVTM; CDR2 reads ANQGSEA. The CDR3, as DNA: TGCAGTGCCATCCCAGAGGCCTACGTAGGAGAGCAGTACTTC. It encodes CSAIPEAYVGEQYF.

The chain carries TRBV19 and TRBJ2-3; 9 nucleotides agree with TRBD1. V lost 4 bases, J lost 4 bases, and 0 bases stayed unmatched. This CDR3 is built from 13 residues. Germline V gives CDR1 LNHDA, CDR2 SQIVND (reference sequence). DNA for the CDR3: TGTGCCAGTAGTAGGGACAGGGCAGATACGCAGTATTTT. Amino acid sequence: CASSRDRADTQYF.

The V call is TRBV5-1, the J call TRBJ2-4, with D perhaps given as TRBD1 or TRBD2 (5 bases each). V shed 3 bases and J shed 3 bases, with 10 bases lying between them. The CDR3 extends over 14 amino acids. Germline-derived CDR1 and CDR2 are SGHRS and YFSETQ. The CDR3 spells CASSWDLVKNIQYF. CDR3 nucleotide sequence: TGCGCCAGCAGCTGGGACCTCGTCAAAAACATTCAGTACTTC.

This chain connects TRBV6-1 to TRBJ2-5, with unresolved D. The germline gives CDR1 MNHNS, CDR2 SASEGT. Trimming left V 2 bases short and J 0 bases short, with 13 bases between. The CDR3 loop spans 16 amino acids. In DNA, the CDR3 is TGTGCCAGCAGTGAATTTATCTTGCTCTACCAAGAGACCCAGTACTTC. Translating it yields CASSEFILLYQETQYF.

This clone is a singleton in its sample. The chain links TRBV7-3 to TRBJ1-5, with D perhaps matching TRBD1 (5 bases). The CDR3 loop spans 20 amino acids. Trimming stripped 5 bases from V and 2 bases from J, with 28 bases between. CDR1 SGHTA and CDR2 FQGTGA come from the germline V gene. CDR3 coding DNA: TGTGCCAGCAGCCGAACGCGAGATATCTTAGACAGTGGATGCAATCAGCCCCAGCATTTT. As protein: CASSRTRDILDSGCNQPQHF.

J is TRBJ2-2 and V is TRBV18; weak D call: TRBD1 (5 bases). This CDR3 spans 17 amino acids. The V end was cut by 0 bases, the J end by 0 bases, with 11 bases between. CDR1 KGHSH and CDR2 LQKENI come from the germline V gene. The CDR3 loop reads CASSPPVQGPNTGELFF. DNA for the CDR3: TGTGCCAGCTCACCACCAGTCCAGGGCCCGAACACCGGGGAGCTGTTTTTT. The variable domain in full, completed from reference TRBV18 and TRBJ2-2, reads NAGVMQNPRHLVRRRGQEARLRCSPMKGHSHVYWYRQLPEEGLKFMVYLQKENIIDESGMPKERFSAEFPKEGPSILRIQQVVRGDSAAYFCASSPPVQGPNTGELFFGEGSRLTVL.

The chain uses TRBV19 and TRBJ1-5; unclear D gene. This CDR3 has 13 amino acids. The V gene lost 11 bases and the J gene lost 3 bases, with 14 bases spanning the gap. Germline values: CDR1 LNHDA, CDR2 SQIVND (reference sequence). CDR3 sequence (DNA): TGTGCCGCCACCGGACCCTTCAATCAGCCCCAGCATTTT. It encodes CAATGPFNQPQHF.

This chain connects TRBV27 to TRBJ1-5, with 9 bases aligning to TRBD1. Germline loops: CDR1 MNHEY, CDR2 SMNVEV (reference sequence). The CDR3 has 14 residues. Trimming removed 5 bases from V and 4 bases from J; junction bases left unmatched: 3. CDR3 residues: CASSEGQGNQPQHF. The CDR3 DNA reads TGTGCCAGCAGTGAGGGACAGGGTAATCAGCCCCAGCATTTT.

The genes are TRBV4-3 and TRBJ2-7; 10 bases align to TRBD2. Losses at the gene ends were 0 bases for V and 4 bases for J; bases not matched to a gene: 3. This CDR3 comprises 15 residues. Germline loops: CDR1 LGHNA, CDR2 YSLEER. The CDR3 protein is CASSQERTSGYEQYF. The DNA of the CDR3 is TGCGCCAGCAGCCAAGAGAGGACTAGCGGATACGAGCAGTACTTC.

The rearrangement joins TRBV6-5 to TRBJ1-2; 7 nucleotides match TRBD1. The germline gives CDR1 MNHEY, CDR2 SVGAGI. Trimming at V came to 4 bases and at J to 0 bases, leaving 5 bases not matched to a gene. The CDR3 spans 15 residues. The CDR3 region is CASSWTGPSNYGYTF. The CDR3 DNA sequence: TGTGCCAGCAGTTGGACAGGACCTTCTAACTATGGCTACACCTTC.

The chain joins TRBV27 to TRBJ2-2, with D perhaps TRBD1 (5 bases). Per the germline V gene, CDR1 is MNHEY and CDR2 is SMNVEV (reference sequence). The CDR3 has 12 amino acids. Between the trimmed V and J ends, which lost 9 bases and 3 bases, there was a span of 8 bases. CDR3 protein: CARETDTGELFF. The DNA for the CDR3 is TGTGCCAGAGAGACAGACACCGGGGAGCTGTTTTTT.

The chain's CDR3 is CASSLSGGSYNEQFF. For the CDR3, the DNA is TGTGCCAGCAGTCTTAGCGGGGGGTCCTACAATGAGCAGTTCTTC. This chain joins TRBV6-1 and TRBJ2-1, with TRBD2 matching 10 bases. The CDR3 has 15 residues. Germline V gene lookup returns CDR1 MNHNS and CDR2 SASEGT. Trimming removed 5 bases from V and 1 base from J; junction bases left unmatched: 2.

The chain recombines TRBV5-4 with TRBJ1-2, with 7 bases identical to TRBD1. Germline trimming cut 4 bases from V and 6 bases from J; bases unmatched to any gene: 6. Germline V gene lookup returns CDR1 SGHNT and CDR2 YYREEE (reference sequence). The CDR3 has 13 residues. The CDR3 reads CASSESGTDGYTF. CDR3 DNA: TGTGCCAGCAGCGAGTCCGGGACAGATGGCTACACCTTC.

This chain connects TRBV13 to TRBJ1-1; D is unclear. Germline V gives CDR1 PRHDT, CDR2 FYEKMQ (reference sequence). This CDR3 contains 13 residues. Trimming shortened V by 8 bases and J by 1 base, and 11 bases separated the two germline ends. The CDR3: CASSQGSNTEAFF. The CDR3 DNA reads as TGTGCCAGCTCTCAAGGATCGAACACTGAAGCTTTCTTT.

The chain recombines TRBV14 with TRBJ2-7; D may match TRBD1 or TRBD2 (6 bases each). This CDR3 has 14 amino acids. V dropped 1 base and J dropped 4 bases, with 11 bases sitting between them. Germline V gene sequence: CDR1 SGHDN, CDR2 FVKESK. The CDR3 here is CASSQGGTMYEQYF. The CDR3 coding sequence is TGTGCCAGCAGCCAAGGCGGGACAATGTACGAGCAGTACTTC.

The chain joins TRBV5-6 to TRBJ2-1, with D perhaps matching TRBD1 or TRBD2 (5 bases each). Trimming removed 0 bases from V and 4 bases from J, with 14 bases in between. Germline-derived CDR1 and CDR2 are SGHDT and YYEEEE. The CDR3 loop spans 16 amino acids. In DNA, the CDR3 is TGTGCCAGCAGCTTGGCGGGGCCTTACTATTACAATGAGCAGTTCTTC. Its protein product is CASSLAGPYYYNEQFF.

The V call is TRBV30, the J call TRBJ2-5; TRBD2 agrees at 8 bases. The germline V gene encodes CDR1 GTSNPN and CDR2 SVGIG (reference sequence). The ends lost 2 bases at V and 3 bases at J; junction bases unmatched: 2. The CDR3 length is 13 residues. In DNA, the CDR3 is TGTGCCTGGAGTATCGGGAGGGAAGAGACCCAGTACTTC. Its protein product is CAWSIGREETQYF.

V gene TRBV6-5 combines with J gene TRBJ2-5; 7 bases are shared with TRBD2. Trimming took 3 bases from V and 5 from J; bases not matched to a gene: 6. The CDR3 runs 14 residues. The germline CDR1 and CDR2 sequences are MNHEY and SVGAGI. The CDR3 nucleotides are TGTGCCAGCAGTTATGGACTAGGGTGGGAGACCCAGTACTTC. The encoded protein is CASSYGLGWETQYF.

This clone was recorded once. V gene TRBV7-9 combines with J gene TRBJ2-2, with D maybe TRBD1 (5 bases). The germline V gene has CDR1 SEHNR and CDR2 FQNEAQ (reference sequence). This CDR3 contains 13 residues. Trimming removed 4 bases from V and 5 bases from J, with 8 bases in between. The CDR3 nucleotides are TGTGCCAGCAGCTCCAGGGTAACCGGGGAGCTGTTTTTT. Its protein is CASSSRVTGELFF.

The J gene is TRBJ2-7, the V gene TRBV6-1; 7 bases map to TRBD1. Germline CDR1 and CDR2: MNHNS and SASEGT. The ends lost 5 bases at V and 0 bases at J; junction bases unmatched: 4. This CDR3 contains 14 residues. The CDR3 sequence is CASSRDSSSYEQYF. CDR3 bases: TGTGCCAGCAGTAGGGACAGCAGCTCCTACGAGCAGTACTTC.

V usage is TRBV5-4 and J usage is TRBJ1-2; D remains ambiguous. Between the trimmed V and J ends, which lost 3 bases and 5 bases, there was a span of 11 bases. The CDR3 contains 13 residues. From germline, CDR1 is SGHNT and CDR2 YYREEE (reference sequence). The CDR3 reads CASSSIRVYGYTF. In DNA, the CDR3 is TGTGCCAGCAGCTCGATTCGGGTTTATGGCTACACCTTC.

The rearrangement uses TRBV27 and TRBJ2-1; 9 nucleotides match TRBD1. V trimming: 1 base; J trimming: 8 bases; junction bases outside the gene matches: 3. This CDR3 comprises 14 residues. Germline CDR1 MNHEY, CDR2 SMNVEV (reference sequence). The CDR3 loop reads CASSLLQGADEQFF. The CDR3 nucleotides read TGTGCCAGCAGTTTATTACAGGGGGCCGATGAGCAGTTCTTC.

The V and J genes are TRBV5-6 and TRBJ2-7, with 9 bases fitting TRBD1. The V gene end was trimmed by 4 bases and the J gene end by 5 bases; junction bases not matched to a gene: 7. CDR3 length equals 14 residues. CDR1 SGHDT and CDR2 YYEEEE come from the germline V gene. This CDR3 is CASSTAGTGHEQYF. For the CDR3, the DNA is TGTGCCAGCAGCACGGCCGGGACAGGGCACGAGCAGTACTTC.